Listed here are 12 T cell receptor beta chains from one sample, sequenced in a study of cytomegalovirus exposure and HLA in healthy donors. TCRdb's table, derived via immunoSEQ multiplex PCR, lists solely in-frame clones and lacks some. This sample carries approximately 300,000 clones, about nine tenths of them seen once, and the ten largest clones take more than 0.9%. Sequencing was performed on PBMCs. The receptors were sampled from a young woman in good health and CMV-seropositive.

This chain joins TRBV28 and TRBJ1-3; perhaps TRBD1 as D (5 bases). This CDR3 comprises 14 residues. Trimming shortened V by 5 bases and J by 2 bases, and 10 bases separated the two germline ends. The germline gives CDR1 MDHEN, CDR2 SYDVKM. The CDR3 coding sequence is TGTGCCAGCAGTCGCCTGGGGGCTGGAAACACCATATATTTT. Its protein is CASSRLGAGNTIYF.

V is TRBV5-6 and J is TRBJ1-6; TRBD1 matches 7 bases. The CDR3 has 16 residues. Germline lookup yields CDR1 SGHDT and CDR2 YYEEEE. With 2 bases clipped from V and 11 bases from J, the junction kept 13 bases outside the gene matches. In nucleotides, the CDR3 is TGTGCCAGCAGCTTATCACGAACAGGGGAGATGACACCCCTCCACTTT. Its protein is CASSLSRTGEMTPLHF.

The table lists this clone with a few counts. The CDR3 region is CASSDYRTGTGGYTF. The CDR3 DNA is TGTGCCAGCAGCGATTACAGGACAGGCACCGGTGGCTACACCTTC. The rearrangement uses TRBV9 and TRBJ1-2; TRBD1 aligns across 7 bases. This CDR3 contains 15 residues. V was clipped by 3 bases and J by 7 bases; unmatched bases: 12. The germline CDR1 and CDR2 sequences are SGDLS and YYNGEE.

The V gene is TRBV28, the J gene TRBJ1-5; D remains unclear. Germline V gene sequence: CDR1 MDHEN, CDR2 SYDVKM. The V end was cut by 5 bases, the J end by 0 bases, with 14 bases between. The CDR3 loop spans 16 amino acids. Here the CDR3 reads CASSPGSDYSNQPQHF. The CDR3, as DNA: TGTGCCAGCAGTCCGGGGTCTGATTATAGCAATCAGCCCCAGCATTTT.

The CDR3 loop is CAWREPGQPISGNTIYF. The CDR3 nucleotides read TGTGCCTGGAGGGAACCGGGACAGCCGATCTCTGGAAACACCATATATTTT. The rearrangement uses TRBV30 and TRBJ1-3; 7 bases align to TRBD1. The V and J ends lost 3 bases and 0 bases, in that order; junction bases with no gene match: 11. Germline assignment: CDR1 GTSNPN and CDR2 SVGIG (reference sequence). The CDR3 sequence is 17 residues long.

CDR3 nucleotides: TGTGCCAGCAGCTTAGTATTCACCGGGCCCACCTACGAGCAGTACTTC. It encodes CASSLVFTGPTYEQYF. The chain is built from TRBV7-6 and TRBJ2-7; no firm D call. The CDR3 extends over 16 amino acids. The germline CDR1 and CDR2 sequences are SGHVS and FNYEAQ. The V end was cut by 1 base, the J end by 2 bases, with 15 bases between.

This chain links TRBV7-2 with TRBJ2-2, with 9 bases matching TRBD2. Germline V CDR1 and CDR2: SGHTA, FQGNSA. The CDR3 length is 15 residues. V lost 7 bases, J lost 4 bases, and 7 bases stayed unmatched. In DNA, the CDR3 is TGTGCCAGCAACAGGGTTAGCGGGGGCACCGGGGAGCTGTTTTTT. It yields the protein CASNRVSGGTGELFF.

This sequence joins TRBV4-2 and TRBJ1-1; tentative D call: TRBD1 (6 bases). Germline-derived CDR1 and CDR2 are LGHNA and YNFKEQ. V was trimmed by 0 bases and J by 4 bases, leaving 9 bases between them. This CDR3 region has 14 residues. CDR3 in amino acids: CASSQDRGGTEAFF. The CDR3, as DNA: TGTGCCAGCAGCCAAGATAGGGGGGGCACTGAAGCTTTCTTT.

This sequence joins TRBV4-3 and TRBJ2-7; either TRBD1 or TRBD2 may fit D (5 bases each). CDR3 length: 14 amino acids. V lost 0 bases and J lost 6, with 12 bases in between. Germline CDR1 is LGHNA and CDR2 is YSLEER. This CDR3 is CASSQDYSGREQYF. CDR3 coding DNA: TGCGCCAGCAGCCAAGACTATTCGGGGCGCGAGCAGTACTTC.

The chain has TRBV4-1 and TRBJ2-1; perhaps TRBD2 as D (6 bases). Trimming removed 0 bases at V and 0 bases at J, with 12 bases between. This CDR3 region has 17 residues. Germline values: CDR1 MGHRA, CDR2 YSYEKL. The CDR3 region has the DNA TGCGCCAGCAGCCAAGATCGTGGCGGGGCCTCCTACAATGAGCAGTTCTTC. It translates to CASSQDRGGASYNEQFF.

This clone was found a few times. This chain connects TRBV5-1 to TRBJ2-1; 9 nucleotides align to TRBD1. V lost 0 bases to trimming and J lost 5 bases; unmatched junction nucleotides: 6. The CDR3 is made up of 16 amino acids. The V gene's germline CDR1 is SGHRS and CDR2 YFSETQ. CDR3 loop: CASSLGVTGGHNEQFF. In nucleotides, the CDR3 is TGCGCCAGCAGCTTGGGGGTGACAGGGGGTCACAATGAGCAGTTCTTC.

The chain recombines TRBV19 with TRBJ2-7, with D hard to call. The CDR3 runs to 14 residues. Germline CDR1 reads LNHDA; CDR2 reads SQIVND (reference sequence). The germline V and J ends were trimmed by 5 bases and 7 bases, with 18 bases remaining between them. The CDR3 nucleotides are TGTGCCAGTAGTTCCCCAGGCACGCTCCAAGAGCAGTACTTC. Protein sequence: CASSSPGTLQEQYF.